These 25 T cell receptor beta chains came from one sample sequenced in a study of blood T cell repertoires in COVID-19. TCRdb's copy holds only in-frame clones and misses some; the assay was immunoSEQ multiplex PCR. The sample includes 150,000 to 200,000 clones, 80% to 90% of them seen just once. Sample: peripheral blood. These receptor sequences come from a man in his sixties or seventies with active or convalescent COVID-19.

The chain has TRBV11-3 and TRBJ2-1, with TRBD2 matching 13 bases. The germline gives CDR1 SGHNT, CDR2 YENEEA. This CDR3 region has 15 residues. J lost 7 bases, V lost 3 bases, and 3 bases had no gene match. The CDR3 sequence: CASSFGLAGANEQFF. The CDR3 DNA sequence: TGTGCCAGCAGCTTCGGACTAGCGGGGGCTAATGAGCAGTTCTTC.

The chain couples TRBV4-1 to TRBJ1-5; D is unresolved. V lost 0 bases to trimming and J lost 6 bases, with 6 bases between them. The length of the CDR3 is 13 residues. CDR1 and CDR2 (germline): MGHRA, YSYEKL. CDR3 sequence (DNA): TGCGCCAGCAGCCAAGATCGAGGTCAGCCCCAGCATTTT. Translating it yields CASSQDRGQPQHF.

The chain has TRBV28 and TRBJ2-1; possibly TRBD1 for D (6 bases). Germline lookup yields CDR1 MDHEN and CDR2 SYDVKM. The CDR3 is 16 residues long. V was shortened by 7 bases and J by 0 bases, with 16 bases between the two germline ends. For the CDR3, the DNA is TGTGCCAGCATCACTGGGGGCGCGAGCTCCTACAATGAGCAGTTCTTC. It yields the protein CASITGGASSYNEQFF.

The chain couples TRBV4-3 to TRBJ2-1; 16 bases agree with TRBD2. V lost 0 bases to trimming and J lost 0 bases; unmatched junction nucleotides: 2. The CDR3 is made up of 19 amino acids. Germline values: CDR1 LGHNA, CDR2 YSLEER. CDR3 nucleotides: TGCGCCAGCAGCCAAGAGGGACTAGCGGGGGGGAGCTCCTACAATGAGCAGTTCTTC. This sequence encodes CASSQEGLAGGSSYNEQFF.

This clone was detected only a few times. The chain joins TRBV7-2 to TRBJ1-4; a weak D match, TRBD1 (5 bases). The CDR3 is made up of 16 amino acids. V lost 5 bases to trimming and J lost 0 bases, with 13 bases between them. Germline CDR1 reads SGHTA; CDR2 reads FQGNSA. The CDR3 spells CASSQQAITTNEKLFF. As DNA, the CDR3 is TGTGCCAGCAGCCAACAGGCGATCACAACTAATGAAAAACTGTTTTTT.

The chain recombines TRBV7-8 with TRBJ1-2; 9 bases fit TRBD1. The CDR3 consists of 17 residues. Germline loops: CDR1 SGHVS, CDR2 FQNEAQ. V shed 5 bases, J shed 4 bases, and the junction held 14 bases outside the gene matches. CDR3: CASSTGTGSSGAYGYTF. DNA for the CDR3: TGTGCCAGCAGCACCGGGACAGGGAGTTCCGGGGCCTATGGCTACACCTTC.

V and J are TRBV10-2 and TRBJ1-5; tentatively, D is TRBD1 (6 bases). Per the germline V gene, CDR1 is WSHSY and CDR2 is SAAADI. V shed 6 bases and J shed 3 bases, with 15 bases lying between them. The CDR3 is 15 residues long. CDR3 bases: TGCGCCAGCAGCCCATGGGCAGGGGACAATCAGCCCCAGCATTTT. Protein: CASSPWAGDNQPQHF.

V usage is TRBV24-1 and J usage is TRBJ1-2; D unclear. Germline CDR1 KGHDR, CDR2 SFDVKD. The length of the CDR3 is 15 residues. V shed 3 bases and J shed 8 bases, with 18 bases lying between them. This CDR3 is CATSDPGNIESGYTF. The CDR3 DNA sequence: TGTGCCACCAGTGATCCCGGGAATATCGAGTCCGGCTACACCTTC.

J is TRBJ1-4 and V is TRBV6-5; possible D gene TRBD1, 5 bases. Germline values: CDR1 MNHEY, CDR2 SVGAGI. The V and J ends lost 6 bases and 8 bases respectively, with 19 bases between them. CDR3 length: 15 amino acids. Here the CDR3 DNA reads TGTGCCAGCAGCACCAGTACTCCGGGGGGGGAAAAACTGTTTTTT. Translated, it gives CASSTSTPGGEKLFF.

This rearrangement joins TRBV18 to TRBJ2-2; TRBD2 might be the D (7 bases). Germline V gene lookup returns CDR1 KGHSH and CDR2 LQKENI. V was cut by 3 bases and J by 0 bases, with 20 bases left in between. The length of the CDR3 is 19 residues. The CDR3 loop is CASSPSSGGAESNTGELFF. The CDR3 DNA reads TGTGCCAGCTCACCTTCCTCTGGGGGGGCGGAGTCGAACACCGGGGAGCTGTTTTTT.

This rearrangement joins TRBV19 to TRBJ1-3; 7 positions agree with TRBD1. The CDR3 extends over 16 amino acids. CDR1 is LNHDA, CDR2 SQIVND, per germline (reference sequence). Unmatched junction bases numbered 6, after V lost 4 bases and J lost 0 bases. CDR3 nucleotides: TGTGCCAGTAGTAAAGTTGGGACAGCCTCTGGAAACACCATATATTTT. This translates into CASSKVGTASGNTIYF.

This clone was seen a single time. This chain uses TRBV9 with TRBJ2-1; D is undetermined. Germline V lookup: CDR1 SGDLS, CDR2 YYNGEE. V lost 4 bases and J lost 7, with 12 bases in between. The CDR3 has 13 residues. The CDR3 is CASSLGAGNEQFF. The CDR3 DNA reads TGTGCCAGCAGCCTAGGCGCTGGTAATGAGCAGTTCTTC.

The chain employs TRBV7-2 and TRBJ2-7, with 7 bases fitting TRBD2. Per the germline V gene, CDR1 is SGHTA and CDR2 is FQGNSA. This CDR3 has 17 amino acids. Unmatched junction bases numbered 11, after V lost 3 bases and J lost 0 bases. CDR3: CASSFPIIGGSSYEQYF. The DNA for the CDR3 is TGTGCCAGCAGCTTCCCTATTATCGGGGGGAGCTCCTACGAGCAGTACTTC.

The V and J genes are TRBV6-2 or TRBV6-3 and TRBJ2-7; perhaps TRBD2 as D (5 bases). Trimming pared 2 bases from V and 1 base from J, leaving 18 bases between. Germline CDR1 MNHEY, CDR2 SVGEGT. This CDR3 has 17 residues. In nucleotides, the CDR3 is TGTGCCAGCAGTTACCCAACTTCTTTGATAGCGTCCTACGAGCAGTACTTC. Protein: CASSYPTSLIASYEQYF.

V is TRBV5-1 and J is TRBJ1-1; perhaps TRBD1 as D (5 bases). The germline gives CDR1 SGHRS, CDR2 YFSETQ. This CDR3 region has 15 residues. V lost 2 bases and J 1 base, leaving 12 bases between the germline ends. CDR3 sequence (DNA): TGCGCCAGCAGCTTTTTTACCAGGGCGAACACTGAAGCTTTCTTT. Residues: CASSFFTRANTEAFF. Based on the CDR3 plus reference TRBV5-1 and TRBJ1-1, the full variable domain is KAGVTQTPRYLIKTRGQQVTLSCSPISGHRSVSWYQQTPGQGLQFLFEYFSETQRNKGNFPGRFSGRQFSNSRSEMNVSTLELGDSALYLCASSFFTRANTEAFFGQGTRLTVV.

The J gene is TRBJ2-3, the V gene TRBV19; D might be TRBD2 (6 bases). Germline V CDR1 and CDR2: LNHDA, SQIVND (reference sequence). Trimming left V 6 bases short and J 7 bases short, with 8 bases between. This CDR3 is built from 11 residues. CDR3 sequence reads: CASRGGYTQYF. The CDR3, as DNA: TGTGCCAGTAGGGGGGGATATACGCAGTATTTT.

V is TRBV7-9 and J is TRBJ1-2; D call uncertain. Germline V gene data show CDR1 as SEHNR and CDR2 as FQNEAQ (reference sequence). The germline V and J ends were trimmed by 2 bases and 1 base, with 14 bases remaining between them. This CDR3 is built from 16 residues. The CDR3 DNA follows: TGTGCCAGCAGCTTATTATCACAGACACGTAACTATGGCTACACCTTC. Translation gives CASSLLSQTRNYGYTF.

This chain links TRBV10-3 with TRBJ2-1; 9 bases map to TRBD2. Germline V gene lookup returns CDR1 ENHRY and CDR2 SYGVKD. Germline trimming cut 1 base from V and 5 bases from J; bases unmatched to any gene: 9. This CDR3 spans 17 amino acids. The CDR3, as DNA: TGTGCCATCAGTGAGTTGATTCTGAGACTAGCGGACAATGAGCAGTTCTTC. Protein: CAISELILRLADNEQFF.

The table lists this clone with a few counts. The CDR3 loop is CASSPRTGGIAKNIQYF. CDR3 DNA sequence: TGTGCCAGCAGTCCCAGGACAGGGGGGATAGCCAAAAACATTCAGTACTTC. The V and J genes are TRBV27 and TRBJ2-4, with TRBD1 matching 10 bases. The V gene end was trimmed by 5 bases and the J gene end by 0 bases; junction bases not matched to a gene: 7. This CDR3 has 17 residues. Per germline, CDR1 MNHEY and CDR2 SMNVEV (reference sequence).

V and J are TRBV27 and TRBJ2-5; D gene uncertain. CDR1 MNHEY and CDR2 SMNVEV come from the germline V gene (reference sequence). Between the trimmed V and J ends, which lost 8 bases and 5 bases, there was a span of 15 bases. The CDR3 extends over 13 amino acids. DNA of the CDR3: TGTGCCAGCGTATCGACGGAGAAGGAGACCCAGTACTTC. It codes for CASVSTEKETQYF.

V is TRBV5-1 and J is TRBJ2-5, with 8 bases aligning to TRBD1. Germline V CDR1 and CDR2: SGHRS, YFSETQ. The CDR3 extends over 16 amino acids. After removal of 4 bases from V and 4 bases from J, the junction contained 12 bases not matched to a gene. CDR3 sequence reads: CASSPTPGGHGETQYF. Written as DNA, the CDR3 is TGCGCCAGCAGCCCCACCCCAGGGGGCCACGGAGAGACCCAGTACTTC.

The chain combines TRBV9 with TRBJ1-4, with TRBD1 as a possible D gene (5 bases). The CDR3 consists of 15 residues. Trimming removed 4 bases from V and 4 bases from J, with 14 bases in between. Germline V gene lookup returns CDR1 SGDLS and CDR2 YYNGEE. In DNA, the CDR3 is TGTGCCAGCAGCTCCCAGGGAAGTTTTAATGAAAAACTGTTTTTT. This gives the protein CASSSQGSFNEKLFF.

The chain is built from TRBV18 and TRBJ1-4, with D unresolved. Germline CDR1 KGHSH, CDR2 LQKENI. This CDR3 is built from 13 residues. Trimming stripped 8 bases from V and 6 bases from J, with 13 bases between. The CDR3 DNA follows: TGTGCCAGCGGAGAGTGGGTGGATGAAAAACTGTTTTTT. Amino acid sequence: CASGEWVDEKLFF.

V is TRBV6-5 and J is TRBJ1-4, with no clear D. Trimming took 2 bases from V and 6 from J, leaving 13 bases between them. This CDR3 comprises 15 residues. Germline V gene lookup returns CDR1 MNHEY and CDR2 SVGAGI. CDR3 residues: CASSYREGRYEKLFF. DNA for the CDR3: TGTGCCAGCAGTTACAGGGAAGGGAGGTATGAAAAACTGTTTTTT.

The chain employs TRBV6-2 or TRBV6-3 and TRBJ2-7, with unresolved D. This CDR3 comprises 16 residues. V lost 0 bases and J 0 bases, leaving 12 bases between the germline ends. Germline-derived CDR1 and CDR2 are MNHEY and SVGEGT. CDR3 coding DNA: TGTGCCAGCAGTTACTCGAGTCGAAGCCTCTCCTACGAGCAGTACTTC. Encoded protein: CASSYSSRSLSYEQYF.